Listed here is a single TCR beta chain. The antigen remains unidentified. The data belong to a study of T cell responses to AZD1222 COVID-19 vaccine. General study points: Seropositive AZD1222 recipients at baseline numbered only six or seven. Repertoire collection took place solely once the T cell response had peaked. Females made up more of the donors, who were largely white British, and clonal diversity may have come out too low.

Investigators merged groups given second doses at roughly 4 or roughly 12 weeks. Generated by immunoSEQ multiplex PCR, the TCRdb table keeps only in-frame clones and is missing some. The sample records some 150,000 clones, more than 70% being singletons. V lost 5 bases to trimming and J lost 4 bases, with 23 bases between them. The CDR3 loop spans 18 amino acids. The germline CDR1 and CDR2 sequences are SGHTA and FQGNSA. The sequences come from peripheral blood, collected 28 days after the second AZD1222 dose. V and J are TRBV7-2 and TRBJ2-2; a possible D gene is TRBD1 (6 bases). This TCR derives from an adult who received the AZD1222 COVID-19 vaccine. The CDR3 region has the DNA TGTGCCAGCAGCACGAGATCCGGGACATCTACGACCACCGGGGAGCTGTTTTTT. Translation gives CASSTRSGTSTTTGELFF.